This TCR beta chain derives from a study of beta chain features in type 1 diabetes. Broader study findings: Moderate but significant shortening of TCRB CDR3s was recorded in all four CD4+ subsets from Type 1 diabetes patients.

TCRB transcripts that were expressed got sequenced, as all of the isolated RNA had been reverse transcribed. Sequencing was performed with immunoSEQ multiplex PCR; in TCRdb, only in-frame clones are kept and a portion is missing. This sample has 680,000 or so clones, with 13% found just once. Concerning this clone itself: Its specificity is not known.

Trimming pared 5 bases from V and 2 bases from J, leaving 9 bases between. The germline CDR1 and CDR2 sequences are WSHSY and SAAADI. The length of the CDR3 is 13 residues. The gene calls are TRBV10-2 and TRBJ1-2; D not resolved. This receptor was taken from a man aged 18 to 29 with type 1 diabetes. Sequencing was done on a sample of naive CD4+ T cells from blood. DNA for the CDR3: TGCGCCAGCAGTCGTGAGGGCAACTATGGCTACACCTTC. Protein product: CASSREGNYGYTF.